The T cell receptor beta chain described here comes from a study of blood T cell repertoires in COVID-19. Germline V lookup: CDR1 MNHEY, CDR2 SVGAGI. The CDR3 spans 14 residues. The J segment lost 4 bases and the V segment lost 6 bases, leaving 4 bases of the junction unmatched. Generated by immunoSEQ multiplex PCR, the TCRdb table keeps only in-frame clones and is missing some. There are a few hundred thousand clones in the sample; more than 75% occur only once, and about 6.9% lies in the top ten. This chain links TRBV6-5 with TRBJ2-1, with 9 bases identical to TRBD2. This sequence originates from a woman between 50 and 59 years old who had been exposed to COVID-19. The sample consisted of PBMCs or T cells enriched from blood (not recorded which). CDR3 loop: CASRASGDYNEQFF. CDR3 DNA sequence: TGTGCCAGCAGAGCTAGCGGGGATTACAATGAGCAGTTCTTC.